Presented here are 17 T cell receptor beta chains from one specimen sequenced in a study of blood T cell repertoires in COVID-19. TCRdb's copy holds only in-frame clones and misses some; the assay was immunoSEQ multiplex PCR. The table includes over 20,000 clones, 72% detected once. Sequenced material: peripheral blood. These receptors came from a woman older than 75 with acute or convalescent COVID-19.

The rearrangement links TRBV30 to TRBJ2-2, with TRBD1 identical over 11 bases. The V and J ends lost 3 bases and 5 bases, in that order; junction bases with no gene match: 2. The germline CDR1 and CDR2 sequences are GTSNPN and SVGIG (reference sequence). CDR3 length equals 14 residues. CDR3 DNA: TGTGCCTGGAGGGGGGACAGGGGGACCGGGGAGCTGTTTTTT. It is translated as CAWRGDRGTGELFF.

This chain uses TRBV6-5 with TRBJ2-7; tentatively, D is TRBD2 (6 bases). Trimming cost V 6 bases and J 7 bases, with 19 bases left between them. The CDR3 is 14 amino acids. CDR1 MNHEY and CDR2 SVGAGI come from the germline V gene. The CDR3 coding sequence is TGTGCCAGCAGCCCAGGGATCCCGGAGGGGGAGCAGTACTTC. Translating gives CASSPGIPEGEQYF.

The chain is built from TRBV19 and TRBJ2-1; 9 nucleotides line up with TRBD2. The junction had 15 bases not matched to a gene; V was cut back by 10 bases and J by 8 bases. The CDR3 is made up of 15 amino acids. CDR1 is LNHDA, CDR2 SQIVND, per germline (reference sequence). CDR3 sequence: CATSRVGTSIDEQFF. In DNA, the CDR3 is TGTGCCACCTCTCGCGTGGGGACTAGCATCGATGAGCAGTTCTTC. Variable domain in full (rest from reference TRBV19 and TRBJ2-1): DGGITQSPKYLFRKEGQNVTLSCEQNLNHDAMYWYRQDPGQGLRLIYYSQIVNDFQKGDIAEGYSVSREKKESFPLTVTSAQKNPTAFYLCATSRVGTSIDEQFFGPGTRLTVL.

This clone was observed once. The chain combines TRBV7-9 with TRBJ2-7, with D possibly TRBD1 on 6 matching bases. The CDR3 is 15 amino acids. In germline, CDR1 is SEHNR, CDR2 FQNEAQ (reference sequence). V was pared by 3 bases and J by 3 bases, with 15 bases between. The CDR3 here is CASSLGPQGGYEQYF. DNA of the CDR3: TGTGCCAGCAGCTTGGGACCACAGGGTGGCTACGAGCAGTACTTC. The full variable domain, in which reference TRBV7-9 and TRBJ2-7 provide the parts outside the CDR3, is DTGVSQNPRHKITKRGQNVTFRCDPISEHNRLYWYRQTLGQGPEFLTYFQNEAQLEKSRLLSDRFSAERPKGSFSTLEIQRTEQGDSAMYLCASSLGPQGGYEQYFGPGTRLTVT.

This clone is classed as medium-sized (0.01 to 0.1%). The CDR3 DNA is TGTGCCAGCAGAGGGTTACAGGGGGGGCTCCAGGATACGCAGTATTTT. The encoded protein is CASRGLQGGLQDTQYF. The chain joins TRBV27 to TRBJ2-3, with D possibly TRBD1 on 8 matching bases. V gave up 6 bases and J gave up 6 bases, with 22 bases separating them. This CDR3 is 16 amino acids long. The germline V gene has CDR1 MNHEY and CDR2 SMNVEV (reference sequence).

The rearrangement joins TRBV9 to TRBJ2-5; 7 bases are shared with TRBD1. Germline V gene data show CDR1 as SGDLS and CDR2 as YYNGEE. CDR3 length: 17 residues. The V segment lost 3 bases and the J segment 2 bases; nucleotides outside the gene matches: 13. In DNA form, the CDR3 reads TGTGCCAGCAGCGCTCCCCTGAAGACAGGGTTGCAAGAGACCCAGTACTTC. Amino acids: CASSAPLKTGLQETQYF.

This clone was seen a handful of times. One junction end disagrees with the germline gene, perhaps due to a read error. The V gene is TRBV5-5, the J gene TRBJ1-2; TRBD1 agrees at 10 bases. The CDR3 has 12 amino acids. Germline assignment: CDR1 SGHKS and CDR2 YYEKEE (reference sequence). DNA of the CDR3: TGTGCCAGCAGTTCGGACAGGGGGAGGTGGATCTTC. It encodes CASSSDRGRWIF. The full variable domain, its missing parts supplied by reference TRBV5-5 and TRBJ1-2, is DAGVTQSPTHLIKTRGQQVTLRCSPISGHKSVSWYQQVLGQGPQFIFQYYEKEERGRGNFPDRFSARQFPNYSSELNVNALLLGDSALYLCASSSDRGRWIFGSGTRLTVV.

This clone has only one observation. V usage is TRBV19 and J usage is TRBJ2-5; weak D call: TRBD2 (6 bases). Germline CDR1 and CDR2: LNHDA and SQIVND (reference sequence). V dropped 7 bases and J dropped 2 bases, with 11 bases sitting between them. The CDR3 runs 13 residues. The DNA of the CDR3 is TGTGCCAGTAACCAAGGGAGGCAAGAGACCCAGTACTTC. This translates into CASNQGRQETQYF.

About this clone itself: The junction and the germline gene differ at one end; a read error may be behind it. This sequence joins TRBV30 and TRBJ1-2; D uncertain. The germline V gene encodes CDR1 GTSNPN and CDR2 SVGIG (reference sequence). The CDR3 length is 12 residues. CDR3 nucleotide sequence: TGTGCCTGGAGTGTCGGTGGCCAGCGCTATATCTTC. Translation gives CAWSVGGQRYIF.

The rearrangement links TRBV19 to TRBJ1-1; D uncertain. The germline V gene has CDR1 LNHDA and CDR2 SQIVND (reference sequence). This CDR3 contains 15 residues. The ends were cut back, 3 bases at V and 4 bases at J, with 15 bases in the middle. This chain's CDR3 is CASSIGSGIGTEAFF. The CDR3 bases are TGTGCCAGTAGTATCGGGTCCGGGATTGGCACTGAAGCTTTCTTT.

V gene TRBV5-1 combines with J gene TRBJ2-2, with D tentatively TRBD2 (5 bases). Trimming took 0 bases from V and 5 from J, leaving 14 bases between them. The CDR3 covers 16 residues. Germline CDR1 is SGHRS and CDR2 is YFSETQ. The CDR3 here is CASSLAMDPGTGELFF. In nucleotides, the CDR3 is TGCGCCAGCAGCTTGGCCATGGACCCGGGGACCGGGGAGCTGTTTTTT.

The V gene is TRBV2, the J gene TRBJ1-5, with D perhaps matching TRBD1 (5 bases). V dropped 6 bases and J dropped 2 bases, with 14 bases sitting between them. CDR1 is SNHLY and CDR2 is FYNNEI in the germline V gene. The CDR3 has 15 residues. For the CDR3, the DNA is TGTGCCAGCAGGGGGACTCCGGTGGGCAATCAGCCCCAGCATTTT. Its protein is CASRGTPVGNQPQHF.

CDR3 loop: CASSSRQMNTEAFF. In DNA, the CDR3 is TGTGCCAGCTCGTCCCGACAGATGAACACTGAAGCTTTCTTT. The chain recombines TRBV18 with TRBJ1-1, with a tentative D call TRBD1 (5 bases). With 6 bases removed from V and 0 bases from J, the gap between germline ends came to 11 bases. CDR1 is KGHSH and CDR2 is LQKENI in the germline V gene. The CDR3 is 14 residues long.

This sequence joins TRBV7-9 and TRBJ1-1; perhaps TRBD1 as D (5 bases). Trimming shortened V by 10 bases and J by 1 base, and 19 bases separated the two germline ends. CDR1 is SEHNR, CDR2 FQNEAQ, per germline (reference sequence). This CDR3 comprises 15 residues. Here the CDR3 DNA reads TGTGCCACCCCCGCAATTCAGGACACGAACACTGAAGCTTTCTTT. It is translated as CATPAIQDTNTEAFF. Drawing the rest from reference TRBV7-9 and TRBJ1-1, the complete variable domain is DTGVSQNPRHKITKRGQNVTFRCDPISEHNRLYWYRQTLGQGPEFLTYFQNEAQLEKSRLLSDRFSAERPKGSFSTLEIQRTEQGDSAMYLCATPAIQDTNTEAFFGQGTRLTVV.

V gene TRBV24-1 combines with J gene TRBJ1-5; D unresolved. V dropped 10 bases and J dropped 7 bases, with 16 bases sitting between them. The CDR3 consists of 13 residues. Germline V lookup: CDR1 KGHDR, CDR2 SFDVKD. The DNA of the CDR3 is TGTGCCACAGAGTCTTCGGTGGGCCAGCCCCAGCATTTT. This gives the protein CATESSVGQPQHF.

The chain uses TRBV5-6 and TRBJ1-5, with 10 bases identical to TRBD1. The CDR3 length is 14 residues. Germline trimming cut 4 bases from V and 7 bases from J; bases unmatched to any gene: 5. Looked up from germline, CDR1 is SGHDT and CDR2 is YYEEEE. DNA for the CDR3: TGTGCCAGCAGCACATGGACAGGGGGGCAGCCCCAGCATTTT. It yields the protein CASSTWTGGQPQHF.

DNA of the CDR3: TGTGCCAGCAGCTTAGGTAGCGGGGGGGCCCAAGAGACCCAGTACTTC. It yields the protein CASSLGSGGAQETQYF. The chain has TRBV5-5 and TRBJ2-5; 11 bases map to TRBD2. The germline CDR1 and CDR2 sequences are SGHKS and YYEKEE (reference sequence). The CDR3 extends over 16 amino acids. V was clipped by 2 bases and J by 1 base; unmatched bases: 4.